Below, one T cell receptor beta chain is given with its context. The record originates from a study of blood T cell repertoires in COVID-19. Study-wide background: The samples span acute and convalescent COVID-19 from the United States, Italy and Spain. PBMCs, B-cell-depleted T cells, or T cells were the source of the cDNA or gDNA that made up the material.

Authors' data handling: Amplifying reference gene primers gave estimates of nucleated cell counts. Sequenced by immunoSEQ multiplex PCR; TCRdb stores in-frame clones only, minus some. V and J calls and clone size are those listed in that table; D and trimming were worked out from the DNA. Of about 280,000 clones in the sample, about 86% are singletons; the top ten hold 2% to 2.5%. Losses at the gene ends were 3 bases for V and 8 bases for J; bases not matched to a gene: 8. Germline CDR1 reads ENHRY; CDR2 reads SYGVKD. This CDR3 comprises 16 residues. Sequenced material: peripheral blood. The rearrangement joins TRBV10-3 to TRBJ2-1; TRBD2 agrees at 12 bases. This TCR was recovered from a woman in her 30s who had recovered from COVID-19. CDR3 nucleotide sequence: TGTGCCATCAGTGACCCTCTAGCGGGGGGGCAGGATGAGCAGTTCTTC. Translation gives CAISDPLAGGQDEQFF.